This TCR beta chain derives from a study of blood T cell repertoires in COVID-19. Sequencing was performed with immunoSEQ multiplex PCR; in TCRdb, only in-frame clones are kept and a portion is missing. Of roughly 25,000 clones detected, 75% to 90% appear once; the ten largest clones hold about 8.1%. Germline CDR1 and CDR2: KGHDR and SFDVKD. The V gene end was trimmed by 4 bases and the J gene end by 7 bases; junction bases not matched to a gene: 13. The CDR3 consists of 17 residues. The V and J genes are TRBV24-1 and TRBJ2-5; 11 bases agree with TRBD2. The sequence was collected from a human donor in a cohort sampled during active COVID-19. The sequencing input was peripheral blood. This chain's CDR3 is CATSDPQGLAGERTQYF. CDR3 sequence (DNA): TGTGCCACCAGTGACCCTCAAGGACTAGCGGGCGAGAGGACCCAGTACTTC.